The sequence of this T cell receptor beta chain was determined in a study of CD8 T cells in Susac syndrome. J gave up 1 base and V 5 bases, and 18 bases lay outside the gene matches. The CDR3 has 19 amino acids. Germline V gene lookup returns CDR1 MDHEN and CDR2 SYDVKM. With random hexamers, reverse transcription was performed on about 0.45 to 1 ug of RNA. TCRdb redid the calling of the immunoSEQ multiplex PCR reads with MiXCR, one entry per CDR3 protein. The table shows 250,000 to 300,000 distinct CDR3 sequences, with 70% to 90% occurring only once. The source is a human donor with multiple sclerosis. The sample consisted of CD8+ T cells from PBMCs. The chain carries TRBV28 and TRBJ2-5; 8 bases match TRBD2. The CDR3 coding sequence is TGTGCCAGCAGTAAAGCGGGAGCCGAATCCCCTGGGGTCCAAGAGACCCAGTACTTC. This translates into CASSKAGAESPGVQETQYF.